Described below is a single TCR beta chain sequence and its context. These data belong to a study of PD-1 blockade in classical Hodgkin lymphoma. After autologous stem cell transplantation all patients relapsed, and prior brentuximab vedotin exposure differed between cohorts. Germline assignment: CDR1 MDHEN and CDR2 SYDVKM. The CDR3 runs to 11 residues. V gave up 1 base and J gave up 9 bases, with 4 bases separating them. Generated by immunoSEQ multiplex PCR, the TCRdb table keeps only in-frame clones and is missing some. The sample yields almost 100,000 clones, just under 95% seen once. The chain carries TRBV28 and TRBJ2-1; the D is unclear. The sequence derives from a human donor with classical Hodgkin lymphoma. Sequencing was performed on peripheral blood mononuclear cells (PBMCs), taken at baseline. The CDR3 DNA sequence: TGTGCCAGCAGTTTATTACGTGAGCAGTTCTTC. The encoded protein is CASSLLREQFF. Full variable domain (rest looked up from reference TRBV28 and TRBJ2-1): DVKVTQSSRYLVKRTGEKVFLECVQDMDHENMFWYRQDPGLGLRLIYFSYDVKMKEKGDIPEGYSVSREKKERFSLILESASTNQTSMYLCASSLLREQFFGPGTRLTVL.